Below, one TCR beta chain is given with its context. Its antigen is not known. In building TCR beta libraries, iRepertoire HTBI primers were used together with Arm-PCR of CDR3 regions. In TCRdb, the multiplex PCR reads were re-called with MiXCR into one record per CDR3 protein. There are 600,000 to 800,000 distinct CDR3 sequences in the sample; 30% occur only once, and about 42% lies in the top ten. The time point here: persistent/refractory GD, antithyroid drugs over 5 years with positive TRAb. Scientists built the TCR library using RNA that was extracted from PBMCs. Peripheral blood, roughly 10 milliliters of it, was drawn into EDTA tubes. This specimen belongs to a study of regulatory T cells in long-lasting Graves disease. General observations from the study: Among persistent patients, a larger number of public clonotypes were shared (around 3,000) than among newly diagnosed patients (more than 850). The study examined only peripheral blood, not thyroid tissue. Accuracy may have suffered from the small sample size.

V lost 0 bases to trimming and J lost 11 bases, with 20 bases between them. This CDR3 is built from 15 residues. Germline V gene data show CDR1 as SGHAT and CDR2 as FQNNGV. The J gene is TRBJ2-7, the V gene TRBV11-2, with a possible D match to TRBD2 (5 bases). The receptor comes from a female donor with Graves disease. The specimen was peripheral blood mononuclear cells (PBMCs), collected when the disease was refractory, from a patient treated with antithyroid drugs. This CDR3 reads CASSLEDVAGPGEYF. In nucleotides, the CDR3 is TGTGCCAGCAGCTTAGAGGACGTGGCGGGCCCCGGGGAGTACTTC. The entire variable domain, with the rest obtained from reference TRBV11-2 and TRBJ2-7, is as follows: EAGVAQSPRYKIIEKRQSVAFWCNPISGHATLYWYQQILGQGPKLLIQFQNNGVVDDSQLPKDRFSAERLKGVDSTLKIQPAKLEDSAVYLCASSLEDVAGPGEYFGPGTRLTVT.